The rows below give T cell receptor beta chains drawn from one sample of a study of T cell changes during pregnancy in multiple sclerosis. Clones were read by immunoSEQ multiplex PCR, and TCRdb kept only the in-frame ones, dropping some. The sample contains some 97,000 clones, around 93% of which appear only once. Sequenced material: peripheral blood, taken before pregnancy. The receptors were sampled from a female donor with multiple sclerosis, enrolled in a pregnancy study. CDR3s include the opening cysteine and the closing phenylalanine or tryptophan. Fields, in order: V gene, D gene, J gene, CDR3 protein. D genes are given only for firm matches.

v_gene: TRBV27; d_gene: TRBD2; j_gene: TRBJ2-7; CDR3aa: CASRWAGDNEQYF
v_gene: TRBV15; d_gene: TRBD1; j_gene: TRBJ1-1; CDR3aa: CATSRDRGTEAFF
v_gene: TRBV7-9; d_gene: TRBD2; j_gene: TRBJ2-7; CDR3aa: CASSSSGSSYEQYF
v_gene: TRBV2; d_gene: TRBD2; j_gene: TRBJ2-2; CDR3aa: CASSGTSGILGTGELFF
v_gene: TRBV12-5; d_gene: TRBD1; j_gene: TRBJ1-2; CDR3aa: CASGLVLSGQGALNYGYTF
v_gene: TRBV6-5; d_gene: TRBD1; j_gene: TRBJ2-7; CDR3aa: CASSSDRGMYEQYF
v_gene: TRBV27; d_gene: TRBD2; j_gene: TRBJ2-7; CDR3aa: CASSESSGRAYEQYF
v_gene: TRBV4-2; d_gene: TRBD2; j_gene: TRBJ2-3; CDR3aa: CASRRTSGDTQYF
v_gene: TRBV4-2; d_gene: TRBD1; j_gene: TRBJ2-5; CDR3aa: CASSQRTGGETQYF
v_gene: TRBV7-3; d_gene: NA; j_gene: TRBJ2-2; CDR3aa: CASSSSAGELFF